The sequence of this TCR beta chain was determined in a study of cytomegalovirus exposure and HLA in healthy donors. Primers for the PCR totalled 60 Vbeta and 13 Jbeta. Produced via immunoSEQ multiplex PCR; TCRdb's table is partial and in-frame only. The sample has around 150,000 clones, 80% seen once. A note on this clone: Antigen: not known.

CDR3 length equals 16 residues. Broader study findings: Presence/absence analysis assumed near-uniform sequencing depth across donors. Researchers counted roughly 150 TCR beta chains as cytomegalovirus-associated. Analysis was carried out at a later point, and it linked a missense DCLRE1C variant to TCR beta V- and J-gene trimming. There were a few CMV-associated chains whose specificity for CMV antigens was confirmed in vitro.

The sample consisted of PBMCs. This TCR derives from a man between 25 and 39 years old in good health. The J gene is TRBJ2-7, the V gene TRBV21-1; TRBD2, the table's D call, lacks a check against the DNA. TRBV21-1 corresponds to a pseudogene. The CDR3 nucleotides read TGTGCCAGCAGCAAAGGAGGCCTAGCGGGAGTGGAGGAGCAGTACTTC. It is translated as CASSKGGLAGVEEQYF.